This TCR beta chain was identified during a study of monozygotic twins with inflammatory bowel disease (dated by TCRdb to the late 2010s). As for the study more broadly: A total of 28 monozygotic twin pairs were included in the full study, comprising nine German pairs (four IBD-concordant, five IBD-discordant) and 19 IBD-discordant Danish pairs. The search for disease-associated traits relied mainly on comparing IBD patients with their genetically identical healthy co-twins within discordant pairs. Each individual had, on average, about 151 000 unique TCRalpha sequences and 181 000 unique TCRbeta sequences available for analysis.

Libraries came from 5' RACE. Preparation of each TCR library used around 3.5 ug of total RNA. For each sample, cDNA synthesis with SMARTScribe reverse transcriptase was split into eight separate reactions. During cDNA synthesis, unique molecular identifiers containing a 6-nucleotide sample barcode were introduced by template switching. TCRalpha and TCRbeta cDNA was amplified by two nested PCRs of 16 and 9 cycles, with bead purification after each PCR. Before amplification, the cDNA was treated with uracil DNA-glycosylase and purified using the QIAquick PCR purification kit. The second PCR added Illumina TruSeq-compatible adapters along with sample-specific barcodes. Library quality and concentration were checked on TapeStation and Qubit, and libraries were pooled at 5 ng each. The pooled libraries were sequenced with 2 x 100 bp reads and custom sequencing primers on an Illumina HiSeq2500 single-index Rapid Run. Processing in the source paper ran as follows. MiGEC version 1.2.6 was used for UMI-based consensus assembly to correct PCR and sequencing errors. MiXCR version 2.1.1 was used for V(D)J alignment, clonotype assembly and CDR3 extraction. Gene usage, clonotype sharing and MAIT/NKT TCR abundance were normalised by analysing the top 1000, 10 000 and 20 000 clonotypes per sample. Diversity was computed as the inverse Simpson index with the vegan R package after downsampling to 27 000 UMIs. Paired Mann-Whitney U tests were applied to discordant twin pairs, and Benjamini-Hochberg correction was used for multiple testing. TCRdb reprocessed the sequencing reads and holds a single record per CDR3 protein sequence, with no DNA. V and J calls and clone size were set by TCRdb, not the authors. The sample table holds some 83,000 distinct CDR3 sequences. The ten largest clones take up less than 8% of the sample.

Sequences SGHRS (CDR1) and YFSETQ (CDR2) are obtained from the germline V gene. The CDR3 measures 17 amino acids from cysteine to phenylalanine. There is no recorded DNA. Overall study outcomes, separate from this receptor: Repertoire similarity did not differ between concordant and discordant twins, possibly due to limited statistical power. Because patients received different immunosuppressive treatments, the repertoires may have picked up extra background noise and variability between individuals. Compared with healthy twins, IBD patients had fewer clonotypes in common with other individuals, a difference most pronounced in patients showing signs of disease activity. Measured by the inverse Simpson index, TCRbeta repertoire diversity was lower in IBD patients than in their healthy co-twins. The results gave no support for a single strong signal or clonotype linked to IBD. Distinction between different T cell subtypes could not be achieved in the analysis.

From each donor, a 2.5 ml peripheral blood sample was collected into PAXgene tubes and kept at -80 degrees C. Without T cell sorting, total RNA was isolated from whole blood using the PAXgene blood miRNA kit on an automated QIAcube. Peripheral blood from monozygotic twin pairs who were concordant or discordant for inflammatory bowel disease underwent deep TCRalpha and TCRbeta repertoire profiling using unique molecular barcoding. Smoking habits were recorded for all twin pairs, and individuals were classified as current, former or never smokers. With respect to this clonotype: The antigen it binds to is not known.

Sequencing input: blood. In this chain, TRBV5-1 is recombined with TRBJ2-7; without DNA, the TCRdb call of TRBD1 cannot be checked. This sequence was found in a human donor with ulcerative colitis or Crohn's disease, or a healthy co-twin of an affected twin (not recorded which). The CDR3 protein: CASSLAYLKDRGYEQYF.